This TCR beta chain was documented in a study of identical twins. Study findings and constraints: Excess low generation probability was seen in twin-shared out-of-frame alpha sequences. In zero-insertion analyses, partial confounding could arise from invariant MAIT and iNKT cells. Beta out-of-frame sequences displayed a weaker excess of sharing between twins.

A single record per CDR3 protein comes from TCRdb applying MiXCR to the 5' RACE reads. The sample lists 200,000 to 250,000 distinct CDR3 sequences; about 7% were seen once. V shed 5 bases and J 4 bases; nucleotides not matched to a gene: 6. The CDR3 runs 15 residues. Germline CDR1 is ENHRY and CDR2 is SYGVKD. About this clonotype: Antigen specificity is unknown.

Separately, the same data were catalogued under a study of yellow fever vaccine responses in identical twins.

This TCR came from a woman younger than 35 in good health. The V and J genes are TRBV10-3 and TRBJ1-5; 9 bases fit TRBD1. Source material: memory (CD45RO+) T cells sorted from blood. CDR3 sequence (DNA): TGTGCCATCAGTCCGTCGACAGGGGGGAATCAGCCCCAGCATTTT. It is translated as CAISPSTGGNQPQHF.